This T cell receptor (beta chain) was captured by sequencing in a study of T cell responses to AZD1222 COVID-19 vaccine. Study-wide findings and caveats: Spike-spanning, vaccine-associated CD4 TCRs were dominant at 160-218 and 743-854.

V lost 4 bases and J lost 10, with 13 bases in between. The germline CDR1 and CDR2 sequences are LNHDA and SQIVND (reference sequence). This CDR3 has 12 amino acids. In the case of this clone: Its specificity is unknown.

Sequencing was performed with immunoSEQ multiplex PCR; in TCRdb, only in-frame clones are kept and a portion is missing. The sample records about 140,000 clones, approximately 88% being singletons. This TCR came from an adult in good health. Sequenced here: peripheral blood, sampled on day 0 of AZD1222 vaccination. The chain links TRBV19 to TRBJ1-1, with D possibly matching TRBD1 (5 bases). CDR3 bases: TGTGCCAGTAGTACACAGGAGTTCACAGCTTTCTTT. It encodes CASSTQEFTAFF.